This T cell receptor (beta chain) is drawn from a study of blood T cell repertoires in COVID-19. About the study: Acute and convalescent COVID-19 specimens originated in the United States, Italy and Spain. Sources were T cells, B-cell-depleted T cells, or PBMCs; the material itself was cDNA or gDNA.

On this clone: Since no conserved phenylalanine or tryptophan closes the CDR3, a read error is the likely cause. The DNA is omitted, as the CDR3 cannot be located on it reliably, and the CDR3 follows TCRdb's listing.

In the original workflow: Amplifying reference gene primers gave estimates of nucleated cell counts. Repertoires were generated with immunoSEQ multiplex PCR, while TCRdb's copy carries only in-frame clones and drops some. V and J calls and clone size are as listed in that table; D and trimming were resolved from the DNA. The repertoire includes a few hundred thousand clones, nearly 90% of them detected once, and around 0.7% sits in the top ten. The CDR3 has 11 residues if both end residues are counted. Germline CDR1 is MNHNS and CDR2 is SASEGT. The clonotype was recovered from a human donor in a cohort sampled during active COVID-19. This chain links TRBV6-1 with TRBJ1-1. The sequenced material came from peripheral blood. CDR3 sequence: CASSDWSYLEL.